A selection of T cell receptor beta chains follows, all from one sample in a study of human T cells and chemical hapten exposure. TCRdb analysed the RACE reads with MiXCR anew, one entry per CDR3 protein. Among about 80,000 distinct CDR3 sequences listed, 11% were seen once. The source was whole blood, collected in connection with sensitization to the hapten diphenylcyclopropenone (DPC). These receptors were collected from a man younger than 35 with alopecia areata. Some clones in this sample may be carry-over from other donors' samples. Both conserved end residues are part of each CDR3. The order of the fields is V gene, D gene, J gene, clone size, CDR3 protein, CDR3 DNA. A D gene is named only where the DNA matches it firmly. The size of a clone is reported for some rows only, either as once, few or many, or as a class for expanded clones.

v_call: TRBV20-1; d_call: TRBD2; j_call: TRBJ2-2; clone_size: few; cdr3_aa: CSARRGGINTGELFF; cdr3_nt: TGCAGTGCTAGGCGCGGGGGTATAAACACCGGGGAGCTGTTTTTT
v_call: TRBV28; d_call: TRBD1; j_call: TRBJ2-7; clone_size: -; cdr3_aa: CASTDRGEQYF; cdr3_nt: TGTGCCAGCACGGACAGGGGTGAGCAGTACTTC
v_call: TRBV9; d_call: -; j_call: TRBJ1-3; clone_size: -; cdr3_aa: CASSASQGFGNTIYF; cdr3_nt: TGTGCCAGCAGCGCCTCCCAGGGGTTCGGAAACACCATATATTTT
v_call: TRBV4-3; d_call: -; j_call: TRBJ2-7; clone_size: few; cdr3_aa: CASSQGVVGYEQYF; cdr3_nt: TGCGCCAGCAGCCAAGGGGTAGTGGGCTACGAGCAGTACTTC
v_call: TRBV4-2; d_call: -; j_call: TRBJ2-3; clone_size: few; cdr3_aa: CASSPPAGLANTDTQYF; cdr3_nt: TGTGCCAGCAGCCCGCCTGCCGGGCTAGCTAACACAGATACGCAGTATTTT
v_call: TRBV11-2; d_call: -; j_call: TRBJ2-7; clone_size: few; cdr3_aa: CASSLDLSPYEQYF; cdr3_nt: TGTGCCAGCAGCTTAGATCTGTCCCCTTACGAGCAGTACTTC
v_call: TRBV7-2; d_call: -; j_call: TRBJ1-2; clone_size: -; cdr3_aa: CASSLEFYGYTF; cdr3_nt: TGTGCCAGCAGCTTGGAATTCTATGGCTACACCTTC
v_call: TRBV20-1; d_call: TRBD1; j_call: TRBJ2-3; clone_size: few; cdr3_aa: CSARRTGLPTDTQYF; cdr3_nt: TGCAGTGCTAGGAGGACAGGGCTCCCCACAGATACGCAGTATTTT
v_call: TRBV20-1; d_call: -; j_call: TRBJ1-6; clone_size: -; cdr3_aa: CSAPGGGHNSPLHF; cdr3_nt: TGCAGTGCCCCGGGCGGGGGTCATAATTCACCCCTCCACTTT
v_call: TRBV4-1; d_call: TRBD1; j_call: TRBJ1-2; clone_size: few; cdr3_aa: CASSQKTGNYGYTF; cdr3_nt: TGCGCCAGCAGCCAGAAGACAGGGAACTATGGCTACACCTTC
v_call: TRBV28; d_call: TRBD1; j_call: TRBJ2-7; clone_size: -; cdr3_aa: CASSFYGTEREQYF; cdr3_nt: TGTGCCAGCAGTTTTTATGGGACAGAGCGTGAGCAGTACTTC
v_call: TRBV5-1; d_call: -; j_call: TRBJ2-2; clone_size: -; cdr3_aa: CASSLARWTGELFF; cdr3_nt: TGCGCCAGCAGCTTGGCCAGATGGACCGGGGAGCTGTTTTTT
v_call: TRBV5-1; d_call: -; j_call: TRBJ2-2; clone_size: few; cdr3_aa: CATPADGGNTGELFF; cdr3_nt: TGCGCCACCCCAGCTGATGGGGGGAACACCGGGGAGCTGTTTTTT
v_call: TRBV4-3; d_call: -; j_call: TRBJ1-1; clone_size: many; cdr3_aa: CASSQEARGNTEAFF; cdr3_nt: TGCGCCAGCAGCCAAGAGGCCAGGGGGAACACTGAAGCTTTCTTT
v_call: TRBV5-5; d_call: -; j_call: TRBJ1-1; clone_size: many; cdr3_aa: CASSSTGYTEAFF; cdr3_nt: TGTGCCAGCAGCTCGACGGGTTACACTGAAGCTTTCTTT
v_call: TRBV19; d_call: -; j_call: TRBJ1-6; clone_size: few; cdr3_aa: CASSILADNSPLHF; cdr3_nt: TGTGCCAGTAGTATATTGGCCGATAATTCACCCCTCCACTTT
v_call: TRBV5-1; d_call: -; j_call: TRBJ1-4; clone_size: few; cdr3_aa: CASSFRGNELFF; cdr3_nt: TGCGCCAGCAGCTTCAGGGGCAATGAACTGTTTTTT
v_call: TRBV11-1; d_call: -; j_call: TRBJ2-7; clone_size: many; cdr3_aa: CASSIRDTAHF; cdr3_nt: TGTGCCAGCAGCATCCGGGACACTGCTCACTTC
v_call: TRBV7-6; d_call: -; j_call: TRBJ2-7; clone_size: many; cdr3_aa: CASSLDSGLDYEQYF; cdr3_nt: TGTGCCAGCAGCTTAGATTCCGGGCTAGACTACGAGCAGTACTTC
v_call: TRBV7-9; d_call: TRBD1; j_call: TRBJ2-4; clone_size: -; cdr3_aa: CASSPDRVNIQYF; cdr3_nt: TGTGCCAGCAGCCCCGACAGGGTTAACATTCAGTACTTC
v_call: TRBV5-4; d_call: TRBD2; j_call: TRBJ2-3; clone_size: many; cdr3_aa: CASSFSGVSTDTQYF; cdr3_nt: TGTGCCAGCAGCTTCAGCGGGGTGAGCACAGATACGCAGTATTTT
v_call: TRBV7-2; d_call: -; j_call: TRBJ1-5; clone_size: many; cdr3_aa: CASSLAATGWQHNQPQHF; cdr3_nt: TGTGCCAGCAGCTTAGCCGCGACGGGCTGGCAACATAATCAGCCCCAGCATTTT
v_call: TRBV11-3; d_call: -; j_call: TRBJ2-1; clone_size: few; cdr3_aa: CASSLAPNNEQFF; cdr3_nt: TGTGCCAGCAGCCTGGCCCCGAACAATGAGCAGTTCTTC
v_call: TRBV7-2; d_call: -; j_call: TRBJ2-5; clone_size: many; cdr3_aa: CASSLTGRQETQYF; cdr3_nt: TGTGCCAGCAGCTTGACGGGGAGGCAAGAGACCCAGTACTTC
v_call: TRBV7-8; d_call: -; j_call: TRBJ1-2; clone_size: -; cdr3_aa: CASSPSRGRGYGYTF; cdr3_nt: TGTGCCAGCAGCCCGAGCCGCGGTAGGGGCTATGGCTACACCTTC
v_call: TRBV7-3; d_call: TRBD2; j_call: TRBJ2-3; clone_size: many; cdr3_aa: CASSLSGGPADTQYF; cdr3_nt: TGTGCCAGCAGCTTAAGCGGGGGGCCGGCAGATACGCAGTATTTT
v_call: TRBV6-6; d_call: TRBD1; j_call: TRBJ2-5; clone_size: -; cdr3_aa: CASSYDRGETQYF; cdr3_nt: TGTGCCAGCAGTTACGACAGGGGGGAGACCCAGTACTTC
v_call: TRBV29-1; d_call: -; j_call: TRBJ2-5; clone_size: -; cdr3_aa: CHWCGQETQYF; cdr3_nt: TGCCACTGGTGCGGCCAAGAGACCCAGTACTTC
v_call: TRBV4-1; d_call: -; j_call: TRBJ2-2; clone_size: few; cdr3_aa: CASSQTPGVGTGELFF; cdr3_nt: TGCGCCAGCAGCCAAACTCCGGGGGTTGGTACCGGGGAGCTGTTTTTT
v_call: TRBV3-1; d_call: -; j_call: TRBJ2-7; clone_size: many; cdr3_aa: CASSRLSYEQYF; cdr3_nt: TGTGCCAGCAGCCGCCTTTCCTACGAGCAGTACTTC
v_call: TRBV6-2/TRBV6-3; d_call: -; j_call: TRBJ1-1; clone_size: -; cdr3_aa: CASSQIPDKGTEAFF; cdr3_nt: TGTGCCAGCAGCCAGATACCGGACAAGGGCACTGAAGCTTTCTTT
v_call: TRBV7-8; d_call: -; j_call: TRBJ1-4; clone_size: many; cdr3_aa: CASSLEGRTNEKLFF; cdr3_nt: TGTGCCAGCAGCTTAGAGGGGCGGACTAATGAAAAACTGTTTTTT
v_call: TRBV5-1; d_call: -; j_call: TRBJ2-1; clone_size: -; cdr3_aa: CASTMDNEQFF; cdr3_nt: TGCGCCAGCACCATGGACAATGAGCAGTTCTTC
v_call: TRBV27; d_call: TRBD2; j_call: TRBJ2-1; clone_size: -; cdr3_aa: CASSPYSGGAAEQFF; cdr3_nt: TGTGCCAGCAGTCCTTATAGCGGGGGGGCGGCTGAGCAGTTCTTC
v_call: TRBV12-2; d_call: -; j_call: TRBJ1-5; clone_size: many; cdr3_aa: CASRLVLGPCNQPQHF; cdr3_nt: TGTGCAAGTCGCTTAGTTCTCGGCCCCTGCAATCAGCCCCAGCATTTT
v_call: TRBV28; d_call: -; j_call: TRBJ2-6; clone_size: many; cdr3_aa: CATLWTRSTGANVLTF; cdr3_nt: TGTGCCACTTTGTGGACACGGTCCACTGGGGCCAACGTCCTGACTTTC
v_call: TRBV7-9; d_call: -; j_call: TRBJ2-4; clone_size: -; cdr3_aa: CASSSLIRNIQYF; cdr3_nt: TGTGCCAGCAGCTCGTTAATTAGAAACATTCAGTACTTC
v_call: TRBV11-2; d_call: TRBD1; j_call: TRBJ2-7; clone_size: many; cdr3_aa: CASSPLNRGQGSYEQYF; cdr3_nt: TGTGCCAGCAGCCCTCTCAATAGGGGACAGGGGTCCTACGAGCAGTACTTC
v_call: TRBV20-1; d_call: TRBD2; j_call: TRBJ2-7; clone_size: few; cdr3_aa: CSAQGLSGVGEQYF; cdr3_nt: TGCAGTGCTCAAGGCCTCAGCGGGGTAGGCGAGCAGTACTTC
v_call: TRBV7-6; d_call: -; j_call: TRBJ1-6; clone_size: many; cdr3_aa: CASSLASSYNSPLHF; cdr3_nt: TGTGCCAGCAGCTTAGCAAGCTCCTATAATTCACCCCTCCACTTT
v_call: TRBV6-5; d_call: -; j_call: TRBJ2-5; clone_size: -; cdr3_aa: CASKTSGAFETQYF; cdr3_nt: TGTGCCAGCAAGACATCAGGGGCGTTCGAGACCCAGTACTTC
v_call: TRBV10-2; d_call: -; j_call: TRBJ2-7; clone_size: few; cdr3_aa: CASSEVGVYEQYF; cdr3_nt: TGCGCCAGCAGTGAGGTTGGGGTATACGAGCAGTACTTC
v_call: TRBV7-9; d_call: TRBD1; j_call: TRBJ1-3; clone_size: many; cdr3_aa: CASSFGQGGNTIYF; cdr3_nt: TGTGCCAGCAGCTTCGGACAGGGGGGAAACACCATATATTTT
v_call: TRBV12-3/TRBV12-4; d_call: TRBD2; j_call: TRBJ2-3; clone_size: few; cdr3_aa: CASSRLAVGYTDTQYF; cdr3_nt: TGTGCCAGCAGCAGACTAGCGGTCGGTTACACAGATACGCAGTATTTT
v_call: TRBV27; d_call: TRBD1; j_call: TRBJ2-1; clone_size: few; cdr3_aa: CASSSSFQGQEQFF; cdr3_nt: TGTGCCAGCAGTAGCTCCTTCCAGGGACAGGAGCAGTTCTTC
v_call: TRBV28; d_call: -; j_call: TRBJ1-1; clone_size: few; cdr3_aa: CANPGVFAEAFF; cdr3_nt: TGTGCCAACCCTGGGGTATTCGCTGAAGCTTTCTTT
v_call: TRBV7-6; d_call: -; j_call: TRBJ1-1; clone_size: many; cdr3_aa: CASSLAREVNTEAFF; cdr3_nt: TGTGCCAGCAGCTTAGCCAGGGAGGTTAACACTGAAGCTTTCTTT
v_call: TRBV7-3; d_call: -; j_call: TRBJ2-2; clone_size: few; cdr3_aa: CASTPTGTNTGELFF; cdr3_nt: TGTGCCAGCACCCCCACCGGGACGAACACCGGGGAGCTGTTTTTT
v_call: TRBV5-1; d_call: TRBD2; j_call: TRBJ2-3; clone_size: -; cdr3_aa: CASSLVSSGNTDTQYF; cdr3_nt: TGCGCCAGCAGCTTGGTGTCTAGCGGGAACACAGATACGCAGTATTTT
v_call: TRBV12-5; d_call: -; j_call: TRBJ1-1; clone_size: many; cdr3_aa: CASGLFVTEAFF; cdr3_nt: TGTGCTAGTGGTTTGTTTGTGACTGAAGCTTTCTTT
v_call: TRBV7-2; d_call: -; j_call: TRBJ1-6; clone_size: few; cdr3_aa: CASSLPGTVNSPLHF; cdr3_nt: TGTGCCAGCAGCCTACCCGGGACCGTGAATTCACCCCTCCACTTT
v_call: TRBV4-3; d_call: -; j_call: TRBJ2-5; clone_size: -; cdr3_aa: CASSQRSVGFGGETQYF; cdr3_nt: TGCGCCAGCAGCCAACGTTCCGTCGGATTCGGAGGGGAGACCCAGTACTTC
v_call: TRBV20-1; d_call: -; j_call: TRBJ2-7; clone_size: few; cdr3_aa: CSAVGQQGPYEQYF; cdr3_nt: TGCAGTGCTGTCGGACAGCAGGGGCCCTACGAGCAGTACTTC